This entry concerns a single T cell receptor (beta chain). Its target is unknown. Trimming cost V 6 bases and J 2 bases, with 8 bases left between them. This CDR3 region has 13 residues. Germline V gene data show CDR1 as MNHEY and CDR2 as SMNVEV (reference sequence). The sample originates from a study of T cell responses to AZD1222 COVID-19 vaccine. Study conclusions and caveats: Vaccine-associated CD4 TCRs ranged over spike, dominating at 160-218 and 743-854. Baseline serology detected seropositivity in only six or seven AZD1222 recipients. Most donors were white British, females outnumbered males, and clonal diversity was possibly underestimated.

Using immunoSEQ multiplex PCR, the repertoire was profiled, and TCRdb retains in-frame clones only, with some absent. This table holds around 95,000 clones, more than 75% found once. This sequence originates from an adult in good health. Sample: peripheral blood, taken on day 0 of AZD1222 vaccination. The V gene is TRBV27, the J gene TRBJ1-3; no firm D call. The CDR3 nucleotides read TGTGCCAGCAGCGGGTCGACTGGAAACACCATATATTTT. Protein sequence: CASSGSTGNTIYF.